A single sample is the source of the 15 T cell receptor beta chains below, sequenced in a study of T cell repertoires in cytomegalovirus infection (dated by TCRdb to about 2019). Sequencer: Illumina HiSeq 1500. In-frame beta chains were kept once TCRdb had trimmed the public reads at Q25 with fastp and called clones with MiXCR. Rows with one shared CDR3 protein collapse into an entry with the most common genes and DNA. The table for this sample lists some 180,000 distinct CDR3 sequences; approximately 19% of them were counted only once. Jointly, the top ten make up about 2.9% of the sample. The specimen was PBMCs. Receptors were obtained from a human donor in good health (CMV status not recorded). Some clones in this sample may be carry-over from other donors' samples.

This chain uses TRBV7-2 with TRBJ2-1; TRBD2 agrees at 9 bases. The CDR3 is 15 amino acids. Unmatched junction bases numbered 7, after V lost 1 base and J lost 9 bases. Per the germline V gene, CDR1 is SGHTA and CDR2 is FQGNSA. The CDR3 DNA reads as TGTGCCAGCAGCTTAGGTGCGGGAGGGTATGGTGAGCAGTTCTTC. Translation: CASSLGAGGYGEQFF. The whole variable domain, remainder taken from reference TRBV7-2 and TRBJ2-1, is GAGVSQSPSNKVTEKGKDVELRCDPISGHTALYWYRQSLGQGLEFLIYFQGNSAPDKSGLPSDRFSAERTGGSVSTLTIQRTQQEDSAVYLCASSLGAGGYGEQFFGPGTRLTVL.

V and J are TRBV10-3 and TRBJ2-5; 9 nucleotides align to TRBD1. Germline loops: CDR1 ENHRY, CDR2 SYGVKD. CDR3 length: 16 amino acids. The V segment lost 0 bases and the J segment 2 bases; nucleotides outside the gene matches: 4. Here the CDR3 reads CAISESGGQGQETQYF. As DNA, the CDR3 is TGTGCCATCAGTGAGTCAGGGGGACAGGGACAAGAGACCCAGTACTTC.

There are a few counts of this clonotype. The CDR3 DNA reads as TGTGCCAGTCACAGGGGGGGCGTCTCCGGGGAGCTGTTTTTT. Translation gives CASHRGGVSGELFF. J is TRBJ2-2 and V is TRBV28; perhaps TRBD1 as D (8 bases). With 9 bases removed from V and 6 bases from J, the gap between germline ends came to 17 bases. Germline V CDR1 and CDR2: MDHEN, SYDVKM. The CDR3 loop spans 14 amino acids. The whole variable domain, filled in from reference TRBV28 and TRBJ2-2, reads DVKVTQSSRYLVKRTGEKVFLECVQDMDHENMFWYRQDPGLGLRLIYFSYDVKMKEKGDIPEGYSVSREKKERFSLILESASTNQTSMYLCASHRGGVSGELFFGEGSRLTVL.

Here the CDR3 reads CASSYSTDFNQPQHF. CDR3 bases: TGTGCCAGCAGTTACTCGACGGACTTCAATCAGCCCCAGCATTTT. The rearrangement uses TRBV6-6 and TRBJ1-5; D not certain. From germline, CDR1 is MNHNY and CDR2 SVGAGI (reference sequence). There are 15 residues in the CDR3. V was pared by 0 bases and J by 3 bases, with 9 bases between.

This clonotype was detected only a few times. This chain connects TRBV12-3 or TRBV12-4 to TRBJ1-1; TRBD1 might be the D (6 bases). The length of the CDR3 is 14 residues. Trimming removed 5 bases from V and 8 bases from J, with 18 bases in between. The CDR3 spells CASSDRTQGLEAFF. CDR3 coding DNA: TGTGCCAGCAGTGATAGGACACAGGGATTAGAAGCTTTCTTT.

J is TRBJ2-7 and V is TRBV2, with TRBD2 matching 9 bases. This CDR3 is built from 15 residues. Germline assignment: CDR1 SNHLY and CDR2 FYNNEI. J lost 3 bases, V lost 9 bases, and 12 bases had no gene match. CDR3 nucleotides: TGTGCCAGGTGGGGTAGCGGGAGAATGTTCTACGAGCAGTACTTC. Encoded protein: CARWGSGRMFYEQYF. The full variable domain, completed using reference TRBV2 and TRBJ2-7, is EPEVTQTPSHQVTQMGQEVILRCVPISNHLYFYWYRQILGQKVEFLVSFYNNEISEKSEIFDDQFSVERPDGSNFTLKIRSTKLEDSAMYFCARWGSGRMFYEQYFGPGTRLTVT.

The V gene is TRBV2, the J gene TRBJ2-7, with TRBD1 identical over 8 bases. V lost 8 bases, J lost 0 bases, and 6 bases stayed unmatched. This CDR3 comprises 14 residues. Germline CDR1 reads SNHLY; CDR2 reads FYNNEI. The CDR3, as DNA: TGTGCCAGCTCGGGACAGGCCAACTCCTACGAGCAGTACTTC. As protein: CASSGQANSYEQYF.

This clonotype was picked up many times. The chain couples TRBV19 to TRBJ1-5; 10 bases are shared with TRBD1. This CDR3 is built from 16 residues. J gave up 3 bases and V 5 bases, and 7 bases lay outside the gene matches. Germline loops: CDR1 LNHDA, CDR2 SQIVND (reference sequence). CDR3 coding DNA: TGTGCCAGTAGTTCGGGACAGGGGACTTCCAATCAGCCCCAGCATTTT. This codes for CASSSGQGTSNQPQHF.

This clonotype was counted between two and nine times. V is TRBV28 and J is TRBJ2-5; the match to TRBD2 covers 8 bases. V shed 5 bases and J 5 bases; nucleotides not matched to a gene: 7. Germline CDR1 is MDHEN and CDR2 is SYDVKM. The CDR3 length is 14 residues. The CDR3 sequence: CASSTGGPSETQYF. The DNA for the CDR3 is TGTGCCAGCAGTACGGGGGGGCCCTCGGAGACCCAGTACTTC.

This clonotype was recorded at least ten times. The chain employs TRBV7-2 and TRBJ2-2; 9 bases agree with TRBD2. Losses at the gene ends were 1 base for V and 6 bases for J; bases not matched to a gene: 3. The CDR3 contains 15 residues. CDR1 and CDR2 (germline): SGHTA, FQGNSA. The CDR3 nucleotides read TGTGCCAGCAGCTTAGATCAGCGGGAGGCCGGGGAGCTGTTTTTT. Translation: CASSLDQREAGELFF.

About this clonotype itself: At one end the junction does not follow the germline gene, possibly because of a read error. The J gene is TRBJ1-5, the V gene TRBV19; 7 bases match TRBD1. The CDR3 is 14 amino acids. Germline lookup yields CDR1 LNHDA and CDR2 SQIVND (reference sequence). The CDR3 region has the DNA TGTGCCAGTAGTATAACAGGGGACAATCAGTCCCAGCATTTT. Amino acid sequence: CASSITGDNQSQHF. The whole variable domain, filled in from reference TRBV19 and TRBJ1-5, reads DGGITQSPKYLFRKEGQNVTLSCEQNLNHDAMYWYRQDPGQGLRLIYYSQIVNDFQKGDIAEGYSVSREKKESFPLTVTSAQKNPTAFYLCASSITGDNQSQHFGDGTRLSIL.

This clonotype was counted at least ten times. DNA of the CDR3: TGTGCCAGCAGCTTTGGAGAGACCCAGTACTTC. It specifies CASSFGETQYF. The chain couples TRBV7-2 to TRBJ2-5; D is unresolved. This CDR3 contains 11 residues. The V gene's germline CDR1 is SGHTA and CDR2 FQGNSA. V was shortened by 3 bases and J by 4 bases, with 3 bases between the two germline ends.

This clonotype appeared a few times. This chain links TRBV25-1 with TRBJ1-4; 9 bases agree with TRBD1. The V and J ends lost 4 bases and 0 bases, in that order; junction bases with no gene match: 6. This CDR3 is built from 17 residues. Per germline, CDR1 MGHDK and CDR2 SYGVNS. CDR3 amino acids: CASSGRDRDTTNEKLFF. The CDR3, as DNA: TGTGCCAGCAGTGGCCGGGACAGGGACACAACTAATGAAAAACTGTTTTTT. The complete variable domain, with remaining parts taken from reference TRBV25-1 and TRBJ1-4, reads EADIYQTPRYLVIGTGKKITLECSQTMGHDKMYWYQQDPGMELHLIHYSYGVNSTEKGDLSSESTVSRIRTEHFPLTLESARPSHTSQYLCASSGRDRDTTNEKLFFGSGTQLSVL.

This clonotype was counted at least ten times. The CDR3 nucleotides read TGTGCCAGCAGACAGGATAACACCGGGGAGCTGTTTTTT. Translating gives CASRQDNTGELFF. The chain carries TRBV6-1 and TRBJ2-2; possible D gene TRBD1, 5 bases. Trimming took 6 bases from V and 2 from J, leaving 7 bases between them. Germline V gene sequence: CDR1 MNHNS, CDR2 SASEGT. This CDR3 has 13 amino acids.

The rearrangement uses TRBV20-1 and TRBJ2-1, with D perhaps given as TRBD1 or TRBD2 (6 bases each). Trimming took off 3 bases at V and 3 bases at J, with 12 bases between the two ends. In germline, CDR1 is DFQATT, CDR2 SNEGSKA (reference sequence). This CDR3 is 14 amino acids long. The CDR3 loop reads CSASKGGFYNEQFF. The CDR3 nucleotides are TGCAGTGCTAGCAAGGGGGGATTCTACAATGAGCAGTTCTTC.